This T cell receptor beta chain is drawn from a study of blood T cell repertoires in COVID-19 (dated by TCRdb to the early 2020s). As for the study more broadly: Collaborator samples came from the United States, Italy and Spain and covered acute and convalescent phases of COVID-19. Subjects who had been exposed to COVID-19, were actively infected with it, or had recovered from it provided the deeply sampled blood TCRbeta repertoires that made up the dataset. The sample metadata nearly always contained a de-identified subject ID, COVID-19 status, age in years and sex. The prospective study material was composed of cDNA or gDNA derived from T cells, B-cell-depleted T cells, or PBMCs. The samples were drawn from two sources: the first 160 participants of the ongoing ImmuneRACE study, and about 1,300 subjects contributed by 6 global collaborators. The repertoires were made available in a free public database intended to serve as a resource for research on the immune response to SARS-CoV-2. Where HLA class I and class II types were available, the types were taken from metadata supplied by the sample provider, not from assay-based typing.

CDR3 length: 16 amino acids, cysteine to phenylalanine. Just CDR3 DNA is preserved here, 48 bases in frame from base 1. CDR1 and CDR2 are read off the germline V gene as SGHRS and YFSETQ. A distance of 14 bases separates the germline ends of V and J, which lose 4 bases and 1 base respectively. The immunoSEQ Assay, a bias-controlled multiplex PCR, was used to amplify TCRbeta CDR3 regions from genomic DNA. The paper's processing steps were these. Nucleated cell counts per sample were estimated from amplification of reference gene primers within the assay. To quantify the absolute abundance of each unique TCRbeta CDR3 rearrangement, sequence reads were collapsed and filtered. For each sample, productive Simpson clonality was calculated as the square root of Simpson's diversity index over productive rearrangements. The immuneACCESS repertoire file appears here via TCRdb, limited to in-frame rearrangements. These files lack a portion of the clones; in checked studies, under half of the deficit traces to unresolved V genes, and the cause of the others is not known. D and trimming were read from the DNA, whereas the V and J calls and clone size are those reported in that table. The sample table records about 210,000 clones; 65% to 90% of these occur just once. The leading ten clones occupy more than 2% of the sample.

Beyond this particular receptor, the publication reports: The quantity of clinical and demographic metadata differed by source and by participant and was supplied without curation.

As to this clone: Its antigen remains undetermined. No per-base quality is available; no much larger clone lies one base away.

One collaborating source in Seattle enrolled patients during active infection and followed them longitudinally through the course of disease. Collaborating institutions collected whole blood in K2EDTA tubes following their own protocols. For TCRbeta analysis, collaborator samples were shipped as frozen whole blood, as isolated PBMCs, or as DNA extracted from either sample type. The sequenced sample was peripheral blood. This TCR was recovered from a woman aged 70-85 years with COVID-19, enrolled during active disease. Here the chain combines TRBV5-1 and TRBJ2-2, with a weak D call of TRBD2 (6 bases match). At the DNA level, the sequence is TGCGCCAGCAGCGGAATCAGGGAGGTGAACACCGGGGAGCTGTTTTTT. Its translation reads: CASSGIREVNTGELFF.